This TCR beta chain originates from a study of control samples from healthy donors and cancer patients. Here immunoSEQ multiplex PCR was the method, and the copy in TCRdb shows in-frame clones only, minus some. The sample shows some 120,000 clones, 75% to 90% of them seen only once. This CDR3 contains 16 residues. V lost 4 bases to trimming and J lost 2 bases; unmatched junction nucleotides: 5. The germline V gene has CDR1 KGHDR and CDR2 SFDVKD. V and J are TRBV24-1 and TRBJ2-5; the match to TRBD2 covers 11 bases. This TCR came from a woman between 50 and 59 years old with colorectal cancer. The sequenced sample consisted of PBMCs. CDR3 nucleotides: TGTGCCACCAGTGAACCCGGGACTAGCGGACAAGAGACCCAGTACTTC. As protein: CATSEPGTSGQETQYF.